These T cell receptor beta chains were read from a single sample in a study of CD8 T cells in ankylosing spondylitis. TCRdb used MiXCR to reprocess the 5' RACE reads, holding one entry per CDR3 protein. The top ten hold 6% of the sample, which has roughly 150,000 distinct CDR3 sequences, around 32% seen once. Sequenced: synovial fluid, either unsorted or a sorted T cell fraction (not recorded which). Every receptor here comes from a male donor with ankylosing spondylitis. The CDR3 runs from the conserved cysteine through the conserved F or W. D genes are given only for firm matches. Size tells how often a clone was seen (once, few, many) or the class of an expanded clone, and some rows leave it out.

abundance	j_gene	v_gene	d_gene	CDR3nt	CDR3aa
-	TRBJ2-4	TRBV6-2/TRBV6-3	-	TGTGCCAGCAGATCCCCGGGGGGCAACGGCATTCAGTACTTC	CASRSPGGNGIQYF
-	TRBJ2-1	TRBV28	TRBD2	TGTGCCAGCAGTTCCCCTAGCGGGAGTAGGGTTGAGCAGTTCTTC	CASSSPSGSRVEQFF
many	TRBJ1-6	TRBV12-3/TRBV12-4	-	TGTGCCACCAAGCGGGACGCTGGGAATTCACCCCTCCACTTT	CATKRDAGNSPLHF
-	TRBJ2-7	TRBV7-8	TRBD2	TGTGCCAGCAGCTTCGGTCGGGAGGCCCTCTACGAGCAGTACTTC	CASSFGREALYEQYF
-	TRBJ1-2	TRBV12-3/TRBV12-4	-	TGTGCCAGCAGTTTGGACACCTTAGGTCACACCTTC	CASSLDTLGHTF
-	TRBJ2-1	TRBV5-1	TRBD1	TGCGCCAGCAGCTTATACAGGGGGAGTTCGGCCTACAATGAGCAGTTCTTC	CASSLYRGSSAYNEQFF
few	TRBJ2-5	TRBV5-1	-	TGCGCCAGCAGCTTGAGTGGGTACCAAGAGACCCAGTACTTC	CASSLSGYQETQYF
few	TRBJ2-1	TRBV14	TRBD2	TGTGCCAGCAGCCTGCTCTCGACTAGCGGCTACAATGAGCAGTTCTTC	CASSLLSTSGYNEQFF
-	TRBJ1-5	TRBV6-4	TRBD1	TGTGCCAGCAGCGACAGGGGAGGTAATCAGCCCCAGCATTTT	CASSDRGGNQPQHF
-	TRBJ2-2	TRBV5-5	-	TGTGCCAGCAGCTTGACCCCGGGCCTAGCAGGGACCGGGGAGCTGTTTTTT	CASSLTPGLAGTGELFF
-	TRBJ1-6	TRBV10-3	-	TGTGCCATCAGAGACAGCGATTCACCCCTCCACTTT	CAIRDSDSPLHF
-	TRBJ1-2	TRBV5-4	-	TGTGCCAGCAGCCCACCAGGCTCAGGCTATGGCTACACCTTC	CASSPPGSGYGYTF
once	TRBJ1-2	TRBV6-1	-	TGTGCCAGCACCTCCTGGGGCAGGGAAGACCATGGCTACACCTTC	CASTSWGREDHGYTF
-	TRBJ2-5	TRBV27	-	TGTGCCAGCAGTTTTCTGGGGTCCCAAGAGACCCAGTACTTC	CASSFLGSQETQYF
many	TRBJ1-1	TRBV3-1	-	TGTGCCAGCAGCCAGGGGGAAGGTTCTGCTGAAGCTTTCTTT	CASSQGEGSAEAFF
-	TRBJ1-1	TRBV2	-	TGTGCCAGCAGTGTTCGGGGGGCGGACACTGAAGCTTTCTTT	CASSVRGADTEAFF
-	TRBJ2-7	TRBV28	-	TGTGCCAGCAGTTTCGCTGGCAGGAGCACCTACGAGCAGTACTTC	CASSFAGRSTYEQYF
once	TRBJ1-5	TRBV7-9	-	TGTGCCAGCAGCTTAGCTGGGACACCAAATCAGCCCCAGCATTTT	CASSLAGTPNQPQHF
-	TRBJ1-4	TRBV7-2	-	TGTGCCAGCAGCTTAGAGGGGGGTATCCCTTATGAAAAACTGTTTTTT	CASSLEGGIPYEKLFF
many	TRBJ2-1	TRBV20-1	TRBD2	TGCAGTGCTAGAGTGGAAACCCCGGGGGGCTCCTACAATGAGCAGTTCTTC	CSARVETPGGSYNEQFF
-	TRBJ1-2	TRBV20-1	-	TGCAGTGCTAGACCCTCAGATCTATCTAACTATGGCTACACCTTC	CSARPSDLSNYGYTF
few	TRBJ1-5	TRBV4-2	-	TGTGCCAGCAGCCAAGATGCGGTGGATTGGCCCCAGCATTTT	CASSQDAVDWPQHF
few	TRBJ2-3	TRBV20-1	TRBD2	TGCAGTGCTATCCCATCGAGGGGACTAGCGGCAGATACGCAGTATTTT	CSAIPSRGLAADTQYF
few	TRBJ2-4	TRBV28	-	TGTGCCAGAGAGGGGCCCAAAAACATTCAGTACTTC	CAREGPKNIQYF
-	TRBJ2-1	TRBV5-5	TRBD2	TGTGCCATCAGCTTGGTCGGGACTAGCACCAATGAGCAGTTCTTC	CAISLVGTSTNEQFF
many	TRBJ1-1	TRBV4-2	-	TGTGCCAGCAGCGGAGGGTGGGATACTGAAGCTTTCTTT	CASSGGWDTEAFF
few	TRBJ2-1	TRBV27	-	TGTGCCAGCAGTTCTCCCAGCGGAGGGGGGAATGAGCAGTTCTTC	CASSSPSGGGNEQFF
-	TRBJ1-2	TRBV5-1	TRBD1	TGCGCCAGCAGCGGGAACGAGGGGGCTGGGGGCTACACCTTC	CASSGNEGAGGYTF
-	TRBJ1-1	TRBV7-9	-	TGTGCCAGCAGCTCCCGGGACGGGATGAACACTGAAGCTTTCTTT	CASSSRDGMNTEAFF
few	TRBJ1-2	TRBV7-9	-	TGTGCCAGCAGCTTTGCCGTCTATGGCTACACCTTC	CASSFAVYGYTF
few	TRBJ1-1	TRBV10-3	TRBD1	TGTGCCATCAGCTGGACAGGGGCAAACACTGAAGCTTTCTTT	CAISWTGANTEAFF
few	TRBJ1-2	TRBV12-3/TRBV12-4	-	TGTGCCAGCAGTAGGGGTTGGGAGGACTATGGCTACACCTTC	CASSRGWEDYGYTF
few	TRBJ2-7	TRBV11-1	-	TGTGCCAGCAGCTCTGGGGGGAAACAGGGGAGGAGGTCCTACGAGCAGTACTTC	CASSSGGKQGRRSYEQYF
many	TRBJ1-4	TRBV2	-	TGTGCCACCGGCGCCAGGGGACGAGAAAAACTGTTTTTT	CATGARGREKLFF
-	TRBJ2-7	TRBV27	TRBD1	TGTGCCAGCAGTTTACGGGACAGGGGGGTGTACGAGCAGTACTTC	CASSLRDRGVYEQYF
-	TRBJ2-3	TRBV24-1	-	TGTGCCACCAGTGATCCGGACGGACACGCGCAGTATTTT	CATSDPDGHAQYF
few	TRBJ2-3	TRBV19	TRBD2	TGTGCCAGTACTCATCCCGGGGTAGCGGGTCACACAGATACGCAGTATTTT	CASTHPGVAGHTDTQYF
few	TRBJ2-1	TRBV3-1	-	TGTGCCAGCAGCCAAGAGATGGGGAAGGGGATTGAGCAGTTCTTC	CASSQEMGKGIEQFF
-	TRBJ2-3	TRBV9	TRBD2	TGTGCCAGCAGCGCTCAGCCCCGGACTAGCGGGAGGGGGGATACGCAGTATTTT	CASSAQPRTSGRGDTQYF
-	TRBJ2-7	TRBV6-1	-	TGTGCCAGCAGTCGGTGGACCACCAGCTCCTACGAGCAGTACTTC	CASSRWTTSSYEQYF
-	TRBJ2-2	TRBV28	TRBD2	TGTGCCAGCAGTATTAGCGGGAGGGGCGTTAACACCGGGGAGCTGTTTTTT	CASSISGRGVNTGELFF
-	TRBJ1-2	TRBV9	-	TGTGCCAGCAGCGTTGATCCGGGACTGAGGACCGATGGCTACACCTTC	CASSVDPGLRTDGYTF
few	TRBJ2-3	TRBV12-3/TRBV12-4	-	TGTGCCAGCAGCTACGGCTCTAGCGCTAGCACAGATACGCAGTATTTT	CASSYGSSASTDTQYF
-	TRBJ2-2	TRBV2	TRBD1	TGTGCCAGCAGTGAAAGGGGGACAGGGAAAAACACCGGGGAGCTGTTTTTT	CASSERGTGKNTGELFF
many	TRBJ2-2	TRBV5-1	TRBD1	TGCGCCAGCAGCTGGACAGGGGTCACCGGGGAGCTGTTTTTT	CASSWTGVTGELFF
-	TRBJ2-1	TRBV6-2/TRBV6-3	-	TGTGCCAGCAGTTACTTGACAGGCCACAATGAGCAGTTCTTC	CASSYLTGHNEQFF
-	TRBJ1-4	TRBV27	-	TGTGCCAGCAAGTCTGCGTCGGGTAATGAAAAACTGTTTTTT	CASKSASGNEKLFF
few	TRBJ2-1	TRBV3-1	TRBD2	TGTGCCAGCAGCCAAGGCCCAACTAGCGGGGCCTACAATGAGCAGTTCTTC	CASSQGPTSGAYNEQFF
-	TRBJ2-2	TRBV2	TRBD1	TGTGCGAGCAGGGACAGTAAGAACACCGGGGAGCTGTTTTTT	CASRDSKNTGELFF
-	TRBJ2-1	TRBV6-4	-	TGTGCCAGCACTTACGAATTGGTGTACAATGAGCAGTTCTTC	CASTYELVYNEQFF
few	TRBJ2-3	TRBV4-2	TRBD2	TGTGCCACCCCCGGACTAGCGGGGGCAAGCACAGATACGCAGTATTTT	CATPGLAGASTDTQYF